This T cell receptor (beta chain) is from a study of T cells in Graves' hyperthyroidism and ophthalmopathy. What was amplified from RNA transcripts were TCR beta CDR3 regions. Primed by the HTBI set, a first-round RT-PCR was run on the TCR CDR3. TCRdb itself ran the multiplex PCR reads through MiXCR, one entry per CDR3 protein. The sample lists roughly 580,000 distinct CDR3 sequences, approximately 44% occurring once. Turning to this clonotype: A read error may be the cause here, since a much bigger clone is one base away.

Germline V gives CDR1 SGHTA, CDR2 FQGNSA. This CDR3 has 14 amino acids. Sequenced sample: peripheral blood or thyroid tissue (not recorded which). This chain uses TRBV7-2 with TRBJ1-1, with D maybe TRBD1 (5 bases). This TCR was sampled from a woman aged 18-30 years with Graves' hyperthyroidism. The chain's CDR3 is CGSSLVGASTEAFF. CDR3 nucleotide sequence: TGTGGCAGCAGCTTAGTTGGGGCGTCCACTGAAGCTTTCTTT.